The TCR beta chain described here comes from a study of T cell changes during pregnancy in multiple sclerosis. Sequencing used immunoSEQ multiplex PCR; TCRdb keeps in-frame clones, though not all of them. The sample consists of roughly 100,000 clones, around nine tenths of them appearing once. Germline V gene sequence: CDR1 LNHDA, CDR2 SQIVND (reference sequence). CDR3 length equals 15 residues. V lost 6 bases and J lost 5, with 16 bases in between. The chain recombines TRBV19 with TRBJ2-2; D remains ambiguous. The TCR comes from a female donor with multiple sclerosis, enrolled in a pregnancy study. This sample comprised peripheral blood, obtained after pregnancy. CDR3 sequence: CASSIRQWITGELFF. The DNA of the CDR3 is TGTGCCAGTAGCATTAGACAATGGATAACCGGGGAGCTGTTTTTT. Looking up the rest from reference TRBV19 and TRBJ2-2 gives the full variable domain: DGGITQSPKYLFRKEGQNVTLSCEQNLNHDAMYWYRQDPGQGLRLIYYSQIVNDFQKGDIAEGYSVSREKKESFPLTVTSAQKNPTAFYLCASSIRQWITGELFFGEGSRLTVL.